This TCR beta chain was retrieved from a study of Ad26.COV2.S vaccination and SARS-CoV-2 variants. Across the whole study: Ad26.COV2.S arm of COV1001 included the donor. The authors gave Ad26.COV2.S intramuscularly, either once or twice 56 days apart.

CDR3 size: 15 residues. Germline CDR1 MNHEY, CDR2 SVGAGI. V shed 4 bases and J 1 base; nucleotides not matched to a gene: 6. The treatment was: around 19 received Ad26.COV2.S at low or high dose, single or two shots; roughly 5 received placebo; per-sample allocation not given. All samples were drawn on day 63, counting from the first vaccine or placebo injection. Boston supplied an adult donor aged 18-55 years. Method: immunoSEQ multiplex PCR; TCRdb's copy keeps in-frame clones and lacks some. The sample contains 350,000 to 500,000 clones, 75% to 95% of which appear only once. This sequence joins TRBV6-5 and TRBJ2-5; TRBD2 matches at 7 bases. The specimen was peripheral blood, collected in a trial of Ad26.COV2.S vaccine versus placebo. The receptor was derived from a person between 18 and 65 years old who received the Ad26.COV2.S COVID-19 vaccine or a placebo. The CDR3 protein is CASSWYGTIQETQYF. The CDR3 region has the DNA TGTGCCAGCAGTTGGTACGGGACTATCCAAGAGACCCAGTACTTC.